These T cell receptor beta chains were read from a single sample in a study of graft-versus-host responses after intestinal transplantation. Clones were sequenced by immunoSEQ multiplex PCR, and TCRdb holds only the in-frame ones, with some missing. The table records around 13,000 clones, around 83% of them present only once. Here the sequenced sample was PBMCs, taken 120 to 130 days after transplant. These receptors all stem from a human patient who received an intestinal transplant, so some T cells may come from the graft donor. Each CDR3 is given with its conserved first and last residue. The order of the fields is J gene, D gene, clone size, V gene, CDR3 length, CDR3 DNA, CDR3 protein. D genes are given only for firm matches. Not all rows give a size; the values are once, few, many and, for expanded clones, a class.

J: TRBJ2-7; D: .; size: .; V: TRBV11-2; length: 14; DNA: TGTGCCAGCAGCGTAGACCCTACAGCCTACGAGCAGTACTTC; CDR3: CASSVDPTAYEQYF
J: TRBJ2-7; D: TRBD1; size: once; V: TRBV5-1; length: 15; DNA: TGCGCCAGCAGCTTGAGACAGGGGGTTCCGAAGGAGCAGTACTTC; CDR3: CASSLRQGVPKEQYF
J: TRBJ2-2; D: .; size: .; V: TRBV6-5; length: 14; DNA: TGTGCCAGCAATAGGTTCTTAAACACCGGGGAGCTGTTTTTT; CDR3: CASNRFLNTGELFF
J: TRBJ2-5; D: TRBD1; size: once; V: TRBV19; length: 13; DNA: TGTGCCAGTAGACAGGGGGGTAGAGAGACCCAGTACTTC; CDR3: CASRQGGRETQYF
J: TRBJ2-7; D: .; size: few; V: TRBV19; length: 12; DNA: TGTGCCAGTAGTCCAAACAGGGTCGAGCAGTACTTC; CDR3: CASSPNRVEQYF
J: TRBJ1-2; D: .; size: .; V: TRBV6-5; length: 13; DNA: TGTGCCAGCAAGAGAGGGACCAACTATGGCTACACCTTC; CDR3: CASKRGTNYGYTF
J: TRBJ2-5; D: .; size: .; V: TRBV18; length: 15; DNA: TGTGCCAGCTCACCCGCTTTGGCGGCACAAGAGACCCAGTACTTC; CDR3: CASSPALAAQETQYF
J: TRBJ2-3; D: .; size: .; V: TRBV11-1; length: 16; DNA: TGTGCCAGCAGCTTAGGGCTTGTCGGGCGAACAGATACGCAGTATTTT; CDR3: CASSLGLVGRTDTQYF
J: TRBJ2-1; D: .; size: .; V: TRBV10-3; length: 13; DNA: TGTGCCATCAGTGTAAACTCCTCGGGGGAGCAGTTCTTC; CDR3: CAISVNSSGEQFF
J: TRBJ2-1; D: TRBD2; size: few; V: TRBV4-1; length: 15; DNA: TGCGCCAGCAGCCAAGGGATAGCGGGAGGGTATGAGCAGTTCTTC; CDR3: CASSQGIAGGYEQFF
J: TRBJ2-7; D: .; size: .; V: TRBV27; length: 14; DNA: TGTGCCAGCAGTCTTAAGATTAGCGGCTACGAGCAGTACTTC; CDR3: CASSLKISGYEQYF
J: TRBJ1-1; D: .; size: .; V: TRBV6-5; length: 11; DNA: TGTGCCAGCACGAACGGACCAGAAGCTTTCTTT; CDR3: CASTNGPEAFF
J: TRBJ2-1; D: .; size: .; V: TRBV4-2; length: 11; DNA: TGTGCCAGCAGCAAAGCCAATGAGCAGTTCTTC; CDR3: CASSKANEQFF
J: TRBJ2-2; D: .; size: once; V: TRBV11-2; length: 14; DNA: TGTGCCAGCAGCTTAAGAGGGAGCCCCGGGGAGCTGTTTTTT; CDR3: CASSLRGSPGELFF
J: TRBJ2-3; D: TRBD1; size: .; V: TRBV6-1; length: 16; DNA: TGTGCCAGCAGTGAAGCAGGGGGGACAGGGGCAGATACGCAGTATTTT; CDR3: CASSEAGGTGADTQYF
J: TRBJ2-3; D: .; size: .; V: TRBV4-1; length: 15; DNA: TGCGCCAGCAGCCAATTATGGACGAGGGCAGATACGCAGTATTTT; CDR3: CASSQLWTRADTQYF
J: TRBJ1-1; D: .; size: once; V: TRBV6-1; length: 15; DNA: TGTGCCAGCAGTGAAGCGCCGGGAATGAACACTGAAGCTTTCTTT; CDR3: CASSEAPGMNTEAFF
J: TRBJ1-1; D: .; size: .; V: TRBV11-3; length: 15; DNA: TGTGCCAGCAGCCTAGCAGAGAACATGAACACTGAAGCTTTCTTT; CDR3: CASSLAENMNTEAFF
J: TRBJ2-1; D: TRBD1; size: .; V: TRBV7-9; length: 14; DNA: TGTGCCAGCAGCCCTAGGGGACAGTCCGATGAGCAGTTCTTC; CDR3: CASSPRGQSDEQFF
J: TRBJ1-2; D: TRBD1; size: .; V: TRBV6-5; length: 16; DNA: TGTGCCAGCAGTTACTCGATTCCAGGGGGTTGGAATGGCTACACCTTC; CDR3: CASSYSIPGGWNGYTF
J: TRBJ1-5; D: .; size: .; V: TRBV7-3; length: 15; DNA: TGTGCCAGCAGCTTTTACGGGGGCGAGAATCAGCCCCAGCATTTT; CDR3: CASSFYGGENQPQHF
J: TRBJ1-3; D: .; size: .; V: TRBV30; length: 15; DNA: TGTGCCTGGAGTAGGCAGTCTTCTTCTGGAAACACCATATATTTT; CDR3: CAWSRQSSSGNTIYF
J: TRBJ2-5; D: .; size: .; V: TRBV7-2; length: 14; DNA: TGTGCCAGCAGCCCCGCCACCGGGTCGGAGACCCAGTACTTC; CDR3: CASSPATGSETQYF
J: TRBJ2-1; D: TRBD2; size: .; V: TRBV9; length: 17; DNA: TGTGCCAGCAGCGATTCGATAGCGGGAGGGGCACACAATGAGCAGTTCTTC; CDR3: CASSDSIAGGAHNEQFF
J: TRBJ2-3; D: TRBD2; size: .; V: TRBV19; length: 18; DNA: TGTGCCAGTAGTAAACTAGCGGGAGGGCCTGGGGCGGCAGATACGCAGTATTTT; CDR3: CASSKLAGGPGAADTQYF
J: TRBJ2-6; D: TRBD2; size: .; V: TRBV6-4; length: 17; DNA: TGTGCCAGCAGTGACTCGACTAGCGGGAGTGGGGCCAACGTCCTGACTTTC; CDR3: CASSDSTSGSGANVLTF
J: TRBJ2-6; D: .; size: .; V: TRBV4-2; length: 16; DNA: TGTGCCAGCAGCCAAGATGTAAGCTCTGGGGCCAACGTCCTGACTTTC; CDR3: CASSQDVSSGANVLTF
J: TRBJ1-5; D: .; size: .; V: TRBV2; length: 15; DNA: TGTGCCAGCATCCCCGGGGGGGTTGACAATCAGCCCCAGCATTTT; CDR3: CASIPGGVDNQPQHF
J: TRBJ1-1; D: .; size: .; V: TRBV30; length: 11; DNA: TGTGCCTGGAGTGTTTGGGGGGGAGCTTTCTTT; CDR3: CAWSVWGGAFF
J: TRBJ2-7; D: .; size: .; V: TRBV30; length: 13; DNA: TGTGCCTGGAATCAGGGCCCCTCCTACGAGCAGTACTTC; CDR3: CAWNQGPSYEQYF